Detailed here is one T cell receptor beta chain. Its antigen is undetermined. This sample was included in a study of cytomegalovirus exposure and HLA in healthy donors. Study context: Early release data held 85 million or so unique TCRs from HLA-typed donors.

The CDR3 has 13 residues. The germline V and J ends were trimmed by 3 bases and 2 bases, with 8 bases remaining between them. Germline CDR1 is SGDLS and CDR2 is YYNGEE. Study-level findings and limits: TRBV6-2, TRBV6-3 and some other V segments were excluded as indistinguishable. Most of the TCR beta V segments (in an earlier analysis) were productive either about 87% or about 30% of the time. Analysis was carried out at a later point, and it linked a missense DCLRE1C variant to TCR beta V- and J-gene trimming.

PCR involved 60 Vbeta and 13 Jbeta primers. This table comes from immunoSEQ multiplex PCR, and its TCRdb copy is limited to in-frame clones, with some not included. The sample comprises about 150,000 clones, approximately 80% of which are singletons, and 3% to 4% rests with the top ten. Specimen: PBMCs. This TCR was sampled from a woman in her 40s in good health and CMV-seronegative. The chain joins TRBV9 to TRBJ1-2; D perhaps matches TRBD1 (6 bases). This CDR3 reads CASSAQGNYGYTF. CDR3 DNA: TGTGCCAGCAGCGCACAGGGAAACTATGGCTACACCTTC.